The sequence of this T cell receptor beta chain was determined in a study of blood T cells in healthy people across ages (dated by TCRdb to between 2015 and 2016). Notes on the research overall: In model experiments, template switching captured about one uniquely barcoded TCR beta cDNA molecule for every two T cells. The study measured age-related changes in TCR beta repertoire diversity using deep sequencing normalized with unique cDNA molecular identifiers. The donors were split into four age groups: young (average around 15 years), middle-aged (about 40), aged (more than 60) and long-lived (about 74). To avoid experimental bias, donors of different ages were distributed randomly across sequencing lanes. Using the same blood draw, the study looked at two additional independent replicas of 1 million unique cDNA reads for two donors, one aged 18 to 30 and the other aged 80 or older.

Preparation of the library involved 5' RACE. The data were produced on an Illumina HiSeq 2500. A second PCR of about 6 to 12 cycles was run with a J-beta primer mix and a sample-barcoded 5' primer. A unique molecular identifier was introduced onto each TCR beta cDNA molecule by a template-switch 5' adaptor carrying 12 random nucleotides. Each sample yielded at least 2.5 million CDR3-containing paired-end reads. The Mint cDNA synthesis kit, primed by a TRBC-specific oligonucleotide, was used to synthesize first-strand cDNA from all RNA. Following uracil-DNA glycosylase treatment, all cDNA underwent a first 18-cycle PCR with the universal primers M1SS and BC2_uni_R. In the original analysis: Normalization of each sample was performed by random selection of 1 million high-quality reads, each carrying a distinct molecular identifier. Instead of being binned into consensus sequences, reads with shared molecular identifiers were discarded. MiTCR, run with a Q25 quality threshold and the strictest error-elimination algorithm, handled CDR3 identification, clonotype clustering and error correction. A nonparametric unseen species model with Euler transformation was used to estimate a lower bound on total TCR beta diversity. TCRdb redid the processing of the public reads, applying fastp at Q25 and MiXCR, and retained in-frame beta chains. CDR3 protein duplicates are merged, each entry listing the most common genes and DNA. TCRdb's processing, not the authors', yielded these V and J calls. The sample table contains around 1,500,000 distinct CDR3 sequences; only one count was recorded for 28% of them. The top ten clonotypes cover roughly 8% of the sample.

Note on this clonotype: Its target antigen remains unknown. Per-nucleotide qualities are absent, and no much larger clonotype sits a single base away.

The CDR3 measures 14 amino acids from cysteine to phenylalanine. Only the CDR3 DNA is retained, 42 bases long and in frame from the first base. V loses 2 bases of germline sequence and J loses 10 bases, and the interval between the two ends is 18 bases. Per the germline V gene, SGHRS is the CDR1 and YFSETQ is the CDR2. Systemically healthy Caucasian individuals from Russia, some 38 in total and aged roughly 6 to 100 years, were included as donors. Around 10 milliliters of peripheral blood were drawn from each donor into EDTA-treated Vacutainer tubes. Ficoll-Paque density-gradient centrifugation was used to isolate PBMCs, with at least 7 million per sample. Total RNA, at least 5 micrograms per sample, was extracted from PBMCs with Trizol reagent. The percentages of naive CD45RAhigh/CD27high T cells were determined by flow cytometry on a PBMC aliquot from every donor. Results the study describes overall, beyond this receptor: Because donor CMV infection status was unknown, age-related changes in expanded clonotypes were potentially confounded. Compared with the aged group, more naive CD4+ T cells, fewer expanded clones and increased TCR diversity were shown by the long-lived group, suggesting age selection. Observed TCR beta diversity correlated strongly with the percentage of naive T cells measured by flow cytometry. Bulk unsorted PBMC profiling prevented conclusive comparison of naive and antigen-experienced compartments. Observed TCR beta diversity per million T cells fell roughly linearly with age, and a significant reduction was already apparent by age roughly 40. Estimates of total diversity based on one million sequenced T cells were considered lower bounds and underestimates.

The sequence derives from a young woman in good health. Material: blood. The chain is assembled from TRBV5-1 and TRBJ1-1; possibly the D gene is TRBD1, per 6 matching bases. CDR3 loop: CASSFGGAETRAFF. The sequence in DNA is TGCGCCAGCAGCTTTGGGGGGGCTGAGACGCGAGCTTTCTTT.